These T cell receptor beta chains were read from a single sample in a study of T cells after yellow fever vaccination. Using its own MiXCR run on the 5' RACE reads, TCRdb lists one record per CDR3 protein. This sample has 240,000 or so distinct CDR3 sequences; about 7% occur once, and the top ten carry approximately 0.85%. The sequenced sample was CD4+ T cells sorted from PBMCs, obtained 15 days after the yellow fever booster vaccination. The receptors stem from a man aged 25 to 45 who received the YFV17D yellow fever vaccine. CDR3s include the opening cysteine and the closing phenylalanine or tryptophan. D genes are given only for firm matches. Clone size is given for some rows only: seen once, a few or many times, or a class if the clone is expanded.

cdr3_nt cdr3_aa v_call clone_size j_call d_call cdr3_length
TGTGCCTGGAGTGTAATAGGGGGTGCCCCCATTAATCAGCCCCAGCATTTT CAWSVIGGAPINQPQHF TRBV30 few TRBJ1-5 NA 17
TGTGCCAGCAGCTTAGAAGCGGGAGGCCGCGTATGGCGGGAGCAGTACTTC CASSLEAGGRVWREQYF TRBV7-6 many TRBJ2-7 TRBD2 17
TGCGCCAGCAGCCTCCCCGGGACAGGGGGCACAGATACGCAGTATTTT CASSLPGTGGTDTQYF TRBV5-1 many TRBJ2-3 TRBD1 16
TGTGCCAGCAGCCCAGGCGCTAGCACAGATACGCAGTATTTT CASSPGASTDTQYF TRBV7-9 many TRBJ2-3 NA 14
TGTGCCAGCTCACCACCTTATCGGGTGTACGAGCAGTACTTC CASSPPYRVYEQYF TRBV18 NA TRBJ2-7 NA 14
TGCAGCGGAGGGCTTTGGGACAATGAGCAGTTCTTC CSGGLWDNEQFF TRBV29-1 few TRBJ2-1 NA 12
TGTGCCAGCAGCCACGGGGAACAGGGAGATACGCAGTATTTT CASSHGEQGDTQYF TRBV4-2 NA TRBJ2-3 NA 14
TGTGCCAGCAGCCCCGGAGGGGGAGGTAGGTCCTACGAGCAGTACTTC CASSPGGGGRSYEQYF TRBV27 few TRBJ2-7 NA 16
TGCGCCAGCAGCGCAGGGACCCAGTACTTC CASSAGTQYF TRBV10-2 NA TRBJ2-5 NA 10
TGTGCCAGCAGTAAGCCAGGCCAATGGAATGAGCAGTTCTTC CASSKPGQWNEQFF TRBV6-1 NA TRBJ2-1 NA 14
TGTGCCAGCAGCTTCGCGGTTGGGTCGACGGGCACAGATACGCAGTATTTT CASSFAVGSTGTDTQYF TRBV5-5 few TRBJ2-3 NA 17
TGCGCCAGCAGCGTGGACAGGGGAGAGACCCAGTACTTC CASSVDRGETQYF TRBV5-1 NA TRBJ2-5 TRBD1 13
TGTGCCATCAGTGGACAGGGTGTAGAGGATGGCTACACCTTC CAISGQGVEDGYTF TRBV10-3 NA TRBJ1-2 TRBD1 14
TGTGCCAGCAGCCGACAGGGGGCGGGCGGGGAGCTGTTTTTT CASSRQGAGGELFF TRBV7-3 many TRBJ2-2 TRBD1 14
TGCGCCACGGGACAGAAAAACATTCAGTACTTC CATGQKNIQYF TRBV10-2 NA TRBJ2-4 TRBD1 11
TGCGCCAGCAGCTCCCAGGGAGCGGGAGGCAACGAGCAGTACTTC CASSSQGAGGNEQYF TRBV5-1 few TRBJ2-7 TRBD2 15
TGCAGTGCTCGATGGGGGCTTGTAGCCGAGCAGTACTTC CSARWGLVAEQYF TRBV20-1 many TRBJ2-7 NA 13
TGTGCCACTTGGGAGGGGCCACCCTACAATGAGCAGTTCTTC CATWEGPPYNEQFF TRBV19 NA TRBJ2-1 TRBD2 14
TGCAGTGCTAGAGACGGGACAGCTGGAAACACCATATATTTT CSARDGTAGNTIYF TRBV20-1 NA TRBJ1-3 TRBD1 14
TGTGCCAGCAGTTCGGACAACTATGGCTACACCTTC CASSSDNYGYTF TRBV28 many TRBJ1-2 NA 12
TGTGCCAGCAGTATAAAAGCCTACGAGCAGTACTTC CASSIKAYEQYF TRBV6-6 few TRBJ2-7 NA 12
TGTGCCATCAGTGAATTAGCGGGAGGGGAGGGCAATGAGCAGTTCTTC CAISELAGGEGNEQFF TRBV10-3 NA TRBJ2-1 TRBD2 16
TGTGCCAGCAGCCCGACAGGGATTCAAGAGACCCAGTACTTC CASSPTGIQETQYF TRBV7-2 NA TRBJ2-5 TRBD1 14
TGCAGTGCTAGAGCTCAGGTGGCCCTAGGAAACACCATATATTTT CSARAQVALGNTIYF TRBV20-1 few TRBJ1-3 NA 15
TGTGCCACCAGCAGAGATCGGACGGCCTCTGAAGCTTTCTTT CATSRDRTASEAFF TRBV15 few TRBJ1-1 NA 14
TGTGCCAGCAGCCCCAGAGGGACCGGGGCCAACGTCCTGACTTTC CASSPRGTGANVLTF TRBV3-1 few TRBJ2-6 NA 15
TGCAGCGTTACGGGAACGGGCTCCTACAATGAGCAGTTCTTC CSVTGTGSYNEQFF TRBV29-1 many TRBJ2-1 NA 14
TGTGCCAGCTCACCTCAGGAGCCATACGAGCAGTACTTC CASSPQEPYEQYF TRBV18 NA TRBJ2-7 NA 13
TGTGCCAGCAGGGGAAGTCCAGAGACCCAGTACTTC CASRGSPETQYF TRBV12-3/TRBV12-4 many TRBJ2-5 NA 12
TGTGCCAGCAGCATCCGCGGGTCTACTCCAGCTTTCTTT CASSIRGSTPAFF TRBV5-4 few TRBJ1-1 NA 13
TGTGCCAGCAGCTCCTCCCCTCAAGAGACCCAGTACTTC CASSSSPQETQYF TRBV11-2 many TRBJ2-5 NA 13
TGTGCCAGCAGTCGACTGACAGGGGCCGGGGAGCTGTTTTTT CASSRLTGAGELFF TRBV3-1 many TRBJ2-2 TRBD1 14
TGCGCCAGCAGCCAAGTGGCAGGGGACTATGGCTACACCTTC CASSQVAGDYGYTF TRBV4-3 few TRBJ1-2 NA 14
TGTGCCAGCAGCTTGGGACCGACTAGCACAGATACGCAGTATTTT CASSLGPTSTDTQYF TRBV5-4 many TRBJ2-3 NA 15
TGTGCCAGCAGCAAAGCGATTTCCTCGGAGACCCAGTACTTC CASSKAISSETQYF TRBV21-1 few TRBJ2-5 NA 14
TGCAGCGCCAAGCGGGGAGGGAACACTGAAGCTTTCTTT CSAKRGGNTEAFF TRBV29-1 NA TRBJ1-1 NA 13
TGTGCCAGCAGCCACTTTGGTAATGAGCAGTTCTTC CASSHFGNEQFF TRBV3-1 NA TRBJ2-1 NA 12
TGTGCCAGCAGCGTCCGACTTTTACCAGGTAGCCAGTACTTC CASSVRLLPGSQYF TRBV5-5 few TRBJ2-5 NA 14
TGTGCCAGCAGCTTATCGCGAACGGGTTGGGCCCCTTACGAGCAGTACTTC CASSLSRTGWAPYEQYF TRBV7-2 many TRBJ2-7 NA 17
TGTGCCAGCAGTTACAGGTCGACTTCGTCTAGCTCCTACGAGCAGTACTTC CASSYRSTSSSSYEQYF TRBV6-2/TRBV6-3 NA TRBJ2-7 NA 17
TGTGCCAGTAGTATAGGGACTAGCGGGACCGAGCAGTACTTC CASSIGTSGTEQYF TRBV19 NA TRBJ2-7 TRBD2 14
TGTGCCAGCTCACCGCTAGGGACAGCCTTTACCCAGTACTTC CASSPLGTAFTQYF TRBV18 few TRBJ2-5 TRBD1 14
TGCGCCAGCAGCGACGGGCCACCTGGGGAGCAGTACTTC CASSDGPPGEQYF TRBV5-1 NA TRBJ2-7 NA 13